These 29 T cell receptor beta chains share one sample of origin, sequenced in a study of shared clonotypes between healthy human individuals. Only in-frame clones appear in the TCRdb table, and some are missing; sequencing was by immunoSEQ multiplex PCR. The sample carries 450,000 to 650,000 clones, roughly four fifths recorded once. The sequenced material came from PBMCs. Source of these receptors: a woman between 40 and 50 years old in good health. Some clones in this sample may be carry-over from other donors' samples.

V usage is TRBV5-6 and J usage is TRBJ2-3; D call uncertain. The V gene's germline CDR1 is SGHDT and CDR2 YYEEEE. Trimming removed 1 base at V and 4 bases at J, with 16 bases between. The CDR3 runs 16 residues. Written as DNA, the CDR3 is TGTGCCAGCAGCTTGATGGCAGGTATGATGGCAGATACGCAGTATTTT. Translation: CASSLMAGMMADTQYF.

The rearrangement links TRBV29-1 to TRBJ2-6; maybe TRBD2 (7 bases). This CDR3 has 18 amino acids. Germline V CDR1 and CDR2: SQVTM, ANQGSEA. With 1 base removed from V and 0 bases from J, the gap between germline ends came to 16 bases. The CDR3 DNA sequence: TGCAGCGTTGAAGGCGTGCGGGGGCAAACCTCTGGGGCCAACGTCCTGACTTTC. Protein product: CSVEGVRGQTSGANVLTF.

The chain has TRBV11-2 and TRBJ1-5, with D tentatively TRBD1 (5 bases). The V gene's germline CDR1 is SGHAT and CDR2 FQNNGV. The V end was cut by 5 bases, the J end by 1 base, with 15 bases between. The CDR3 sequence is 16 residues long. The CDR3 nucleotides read TGTGCCAGCAGCGCCCGGGCCAAGGGGAGCAATCAGCCCCAGCATTTT. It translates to CASSARAKGSNQPQHF.

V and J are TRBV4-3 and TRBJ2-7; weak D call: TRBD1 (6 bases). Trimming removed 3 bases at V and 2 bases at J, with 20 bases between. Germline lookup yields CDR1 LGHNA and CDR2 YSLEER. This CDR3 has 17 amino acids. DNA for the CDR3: TGCGCCAGCAGCCAGGACGTTCATGGGACACCAACCTACGAGCAGTACTTC. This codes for CASSQDVHGTPTYEQYF.

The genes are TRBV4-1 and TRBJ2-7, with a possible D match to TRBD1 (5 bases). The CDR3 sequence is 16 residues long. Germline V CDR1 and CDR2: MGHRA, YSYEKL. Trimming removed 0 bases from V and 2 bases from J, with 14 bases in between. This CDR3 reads CASSQEGLLGAYEQYF. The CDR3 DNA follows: TGCGCCAGCAGCCAAGAGGGGCTCCTAGGGGCCTACGAGCAGTACTTC.

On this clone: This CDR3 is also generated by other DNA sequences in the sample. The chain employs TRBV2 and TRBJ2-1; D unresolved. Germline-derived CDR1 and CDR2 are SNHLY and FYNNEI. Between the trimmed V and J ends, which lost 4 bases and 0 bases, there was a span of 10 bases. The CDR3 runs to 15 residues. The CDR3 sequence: CASSGGLSSYNEQFF. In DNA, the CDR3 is TGTGCCAGCAGTGGGGGTTTAAGCTCCTACAATGAGCAGTTCTTC.

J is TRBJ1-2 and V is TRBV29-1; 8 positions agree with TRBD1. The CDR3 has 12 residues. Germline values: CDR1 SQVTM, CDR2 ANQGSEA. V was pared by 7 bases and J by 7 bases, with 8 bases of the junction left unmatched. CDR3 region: CSATDRAGGYTF. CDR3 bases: TGCAGCGCAACGGACAGGGCAGGTGGCTACACCTTC.

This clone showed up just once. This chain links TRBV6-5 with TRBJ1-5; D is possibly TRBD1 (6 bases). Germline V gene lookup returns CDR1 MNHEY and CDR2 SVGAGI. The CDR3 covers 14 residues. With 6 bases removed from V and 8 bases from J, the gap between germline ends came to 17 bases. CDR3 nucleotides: TGTGCCAGCAGCAGGGGTGGGGGCGGTGAGCCCCAGCATTTT. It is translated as CASSRGGGGEPQHF.

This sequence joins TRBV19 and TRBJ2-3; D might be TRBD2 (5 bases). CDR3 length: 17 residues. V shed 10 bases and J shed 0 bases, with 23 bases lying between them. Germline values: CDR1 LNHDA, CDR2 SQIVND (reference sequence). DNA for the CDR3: TGTGCCACCTCCCTCCGGCGGGCAGAACCTAGCACAGATACGCAGTATTTT. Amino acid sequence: CATSLRRAEPSTDTQYF.

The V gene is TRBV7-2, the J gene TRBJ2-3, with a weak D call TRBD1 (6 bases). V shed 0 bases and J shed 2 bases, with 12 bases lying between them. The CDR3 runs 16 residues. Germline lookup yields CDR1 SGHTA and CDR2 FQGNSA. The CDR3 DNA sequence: TGTGCCAGCAGCTTAGCAGGGGGAACCAACACAGATACGCAGTATTTT. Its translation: CASSLAGGTNTDTQYF.

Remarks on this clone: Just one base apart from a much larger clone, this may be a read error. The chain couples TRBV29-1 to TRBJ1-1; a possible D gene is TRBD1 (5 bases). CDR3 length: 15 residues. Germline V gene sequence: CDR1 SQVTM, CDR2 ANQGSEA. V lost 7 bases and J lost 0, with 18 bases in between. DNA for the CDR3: TGCAGCGCTGGGGCGGGTCGGGGAATGAACACTGAAGCTTTCTTT. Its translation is CSAGAGRGMNTEAFF.

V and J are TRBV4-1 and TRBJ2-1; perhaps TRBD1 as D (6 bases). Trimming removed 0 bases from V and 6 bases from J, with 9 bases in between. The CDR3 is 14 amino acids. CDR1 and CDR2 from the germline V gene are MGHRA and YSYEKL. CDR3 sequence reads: CASSQEGGANEQFF. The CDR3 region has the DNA TGCGCCAGCAGCCAAGAAGGGGGAGCCAATGAGCAGTTCTTC.

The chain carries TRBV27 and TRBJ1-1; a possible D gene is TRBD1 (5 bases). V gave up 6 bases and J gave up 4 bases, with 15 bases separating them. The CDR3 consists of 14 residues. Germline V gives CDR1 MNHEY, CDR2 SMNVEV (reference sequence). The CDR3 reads CASSSGGVGTEAFF. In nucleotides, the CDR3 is TGTGCCAGCAGCTCCGGGGGGGTCGGCACTGAAGCTTTCTTT.

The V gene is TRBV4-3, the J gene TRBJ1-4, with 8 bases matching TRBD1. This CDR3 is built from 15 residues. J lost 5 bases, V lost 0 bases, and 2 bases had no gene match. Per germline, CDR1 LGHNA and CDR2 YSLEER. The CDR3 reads CASSQDRTGNEKLFF. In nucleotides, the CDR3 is TGCGCCAGCAGCCAAGACCGGACAGGGAATGAAAAACTGTTTTTT.

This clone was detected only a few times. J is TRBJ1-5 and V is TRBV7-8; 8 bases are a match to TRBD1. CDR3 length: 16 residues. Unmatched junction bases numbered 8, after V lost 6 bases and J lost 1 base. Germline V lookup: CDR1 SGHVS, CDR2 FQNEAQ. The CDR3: CASSLRDRRSNQPQHF. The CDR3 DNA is TGTGCCAGCAGTCTTCGGGACAGGAGAAGCAATCAGCCCCAGCATTTT.

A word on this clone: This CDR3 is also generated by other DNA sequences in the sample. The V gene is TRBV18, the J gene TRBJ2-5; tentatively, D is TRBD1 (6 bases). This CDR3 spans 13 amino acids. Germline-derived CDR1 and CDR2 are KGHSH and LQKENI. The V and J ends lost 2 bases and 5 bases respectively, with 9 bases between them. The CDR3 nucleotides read TGTGCCAGCTCACCATCAGGGGTGGAGACCCAGTACTTC. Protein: CASSPSGVETQYF.

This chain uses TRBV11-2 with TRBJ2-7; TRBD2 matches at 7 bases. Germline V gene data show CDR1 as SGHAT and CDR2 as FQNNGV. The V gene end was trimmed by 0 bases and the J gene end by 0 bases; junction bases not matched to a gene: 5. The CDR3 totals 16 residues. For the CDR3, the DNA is TGTGCCAGCAGCTTAGATTGGAGCGGGAACTCCTACGAGCAGTACTTC. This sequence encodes CASSLDWSGNSYEQYF.

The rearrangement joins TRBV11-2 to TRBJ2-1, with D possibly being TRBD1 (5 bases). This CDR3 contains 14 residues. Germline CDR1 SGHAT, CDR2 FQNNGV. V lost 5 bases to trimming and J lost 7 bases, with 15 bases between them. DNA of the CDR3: TGTGCCAGCAGCCAAAATCAGGGTACAAATGAGCAGTTCTTC. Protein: CASSQNQGTNEQFF.

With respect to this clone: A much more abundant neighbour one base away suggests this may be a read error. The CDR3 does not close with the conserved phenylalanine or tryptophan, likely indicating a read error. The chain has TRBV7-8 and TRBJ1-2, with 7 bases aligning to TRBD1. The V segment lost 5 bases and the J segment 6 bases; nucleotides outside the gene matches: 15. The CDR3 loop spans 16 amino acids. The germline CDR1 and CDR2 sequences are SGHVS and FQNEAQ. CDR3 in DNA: TGTGCCAGCAGCCAGGACAGGACGGGAATTCATCATGGCTACACCCTC. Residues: CASSQDRTGIHHGYTL.

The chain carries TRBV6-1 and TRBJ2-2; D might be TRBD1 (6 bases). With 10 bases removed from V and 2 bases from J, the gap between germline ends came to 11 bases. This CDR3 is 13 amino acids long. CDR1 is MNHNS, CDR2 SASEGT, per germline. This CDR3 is CAITRGNTGELFF. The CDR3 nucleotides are TGTGCCATCACCAGGGGAAACACCGGGGAGCTGTTTTTT.

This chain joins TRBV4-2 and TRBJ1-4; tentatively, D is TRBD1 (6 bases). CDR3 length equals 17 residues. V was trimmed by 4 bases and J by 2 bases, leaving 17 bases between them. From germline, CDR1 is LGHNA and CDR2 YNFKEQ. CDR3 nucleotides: TGTGCCAGCAGCCCAGCCCCTGTAGGGGGTACTAATGAAAAACTGTTTTTT. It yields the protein CASSPAPVGGTNEKLFF.

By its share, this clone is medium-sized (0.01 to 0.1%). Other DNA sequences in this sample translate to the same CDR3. In DNA form, the CDR3 reads TGTGCCAGCAGCTTATTGACAGGGAACACCGGGGAGCTGTTTTTT. It codes for CASSLLTGNTGELFF. The chain is built from TRBV11-2 and TRBJ2-2; tentatively, D is TRBD1 (6 bases). Germline V gene lookup returns CDR1 SGHAT and CDR2 FQNNGV. The CDR3 runs to 15 residues. V lost 2 bases, J lost 1 base, and 8 bases lay in between.

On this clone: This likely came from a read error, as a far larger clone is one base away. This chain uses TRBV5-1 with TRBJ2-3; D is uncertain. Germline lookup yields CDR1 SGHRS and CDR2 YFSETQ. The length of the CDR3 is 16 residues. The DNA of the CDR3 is TGCACCAGCAGCGTACTGGATTCTACTAGCACAGATACGCAGTATTTT. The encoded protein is CTSSVLDSTSTDTQYF. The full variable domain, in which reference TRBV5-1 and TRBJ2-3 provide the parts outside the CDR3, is KAGVTQTPRYLIKTRGQQVTLSCSPISGHRSVSWYQQTPGQGLQFLFEYFSETQRNKGNFPGRFSGRQFSNSRSEMNVSTLELGDSALYLCTSSVLDSTSTDTQYFGPGTRLTVL.

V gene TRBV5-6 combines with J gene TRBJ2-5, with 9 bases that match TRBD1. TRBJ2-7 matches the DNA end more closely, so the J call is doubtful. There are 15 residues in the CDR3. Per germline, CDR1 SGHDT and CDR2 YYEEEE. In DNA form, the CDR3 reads TGTGCCAGCAGCTTCTTGCGACAGGGGGCCTACGAGCAGTACTTC. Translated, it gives CASSFLRQGAYEQYF.

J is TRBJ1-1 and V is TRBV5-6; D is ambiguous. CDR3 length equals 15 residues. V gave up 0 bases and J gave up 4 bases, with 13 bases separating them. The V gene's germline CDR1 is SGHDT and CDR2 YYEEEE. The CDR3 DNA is TGTGCCAGCAGCTTGGCCCTGATCGTGGGCACTGAAGCTTTCTTT. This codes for CASSLALIVGTEAFF.

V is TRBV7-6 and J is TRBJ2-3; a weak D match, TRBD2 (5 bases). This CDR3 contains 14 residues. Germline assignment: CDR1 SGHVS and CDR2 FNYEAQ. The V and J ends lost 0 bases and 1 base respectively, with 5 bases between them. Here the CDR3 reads CASSLAGGTDTQYF. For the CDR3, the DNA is TGTGCCAGCAGCTTAGCGGGAGGCACAGATACGCAGTATTTT.

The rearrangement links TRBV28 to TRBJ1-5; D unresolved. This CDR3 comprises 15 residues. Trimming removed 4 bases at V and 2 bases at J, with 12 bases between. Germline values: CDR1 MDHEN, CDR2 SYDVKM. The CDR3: CASSSGVRGNQPQHF. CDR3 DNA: TGTGCCAGCAGTTCCGGGGTTCGTGGCAATCAGCCCCAGCATTTT.

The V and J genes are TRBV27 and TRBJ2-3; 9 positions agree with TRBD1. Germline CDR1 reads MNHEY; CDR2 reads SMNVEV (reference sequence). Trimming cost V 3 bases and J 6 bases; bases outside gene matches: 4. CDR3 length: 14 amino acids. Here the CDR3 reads CASSFWGQGDTQYF. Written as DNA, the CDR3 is TGTGCCAGCAGTTTCTGGGGACAGGGCGATACGCAGTATTTT.

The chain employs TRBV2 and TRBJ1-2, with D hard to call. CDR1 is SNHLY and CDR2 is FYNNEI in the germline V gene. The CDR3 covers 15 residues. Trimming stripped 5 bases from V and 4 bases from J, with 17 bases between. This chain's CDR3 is CASSMRQESFYGYTF. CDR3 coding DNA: TGTGCCAGCAGTATGCGACAAGAATCCTTCTATGGCTACACCTTC.